The TCR beta chain described here comes from a study of blood T cell repertoires in COVID-19. At the level of the study: Samples representing acute and convalescent COVID-19 were sourced from the United States, Italy and Spain.

Generated by immunoSEQ multiplex PCR, the TCRdb table keeps only in-frame clones and is missing some. Of over 250,000 clones listed, approximately 90% are singletons. Sequences were obtained from PBMCs or T cells enriched from blood (not recorded which). This TCR was recovered from a woman aged 18-29 years who had recovered from COVID-19.

For the CDR3, the DNA is TGTGCCATCAGTGAGTCAGGAAGCGGGGGTATTGGGGAGCAGTACTTC. Protein product: CAISESGSGGIGEQYF. V and J are TRBV10-3 and TRBJ2-7; TRBD2 agrees at 8 bases. The CDR3 runs to 16 residues. The germline V gene has CDR1 ENHRY and CDR2 SYGVKD. Losses at the gene ends were 0 bases for V and 7 bases for J; bases not matched to a gene: 11.